This is a list of T cell receptor beta chains from one sample in a study of T cells after yellow fever vaccination. TCRdb itself ran the 5' RACE reads through MiXCR, one entry per CDR3 protein. The repertoire has 150,000 to 200,000 distinct CDR3 sequences, about a tenth of them found once; the top ten carry 35% to 40%. The source material was CD8+ T cells sorted from PBMCs, sampled 45 days after the yellow fever booster vaccination. The receptors originated from a man aged 18 to 29 who received the YFV17D yellow fever vaccine. Each CDR3 is given without its conserved first and last residue. The order of the fields is V gene, J gene, CDR3 protein.

>TRBV6-2/TRBV6-3|TRBJ1-1
ASSYLPSNTEAF
>TRBV7-9|TRBJ1-2
ASSFGTGGGYGYT
>TRBV5-1|TRBJ1-2
ASSPGTGLYGYT
>TRBV10-3|TRBJ1-2
AISEKGTFHGYT
>TRBV11-2|TRBJ1-6
ASSLGQINSPLH
>TRBV6-2/TRBV6-3|TRBJ2-5
ASSVVGRVRLETQY
>TRBV5-6|TRBJ1-4
ASSLRTGFNEKLF
>TRBV6-5|TRBJ2-5
ASSYSTRTEGETQY
>TRBV4-1|TRBJ2-1
ASSQPGGLDEQF
>TRBV12-3/TRBV12-4|TRBJ1-4
ASSRPQATNEKLF
>TRBV12-3/TRBV12-4|TRBJ1-2
ASSLNSVRGYT
>TRBV13|TRBJ2-1
ASTIRGRAGDNEQF
>TRBV3-1|TRBJ2-5
ASTKDRVETQY
>TRBV27|TRBJ1-1
ASSLRPYGHTEAF
>TRBV11-3|TRBJ2-3
ASSFGQDGTDTQY
>TRBV7-9|TRBJ1-5
ASSLEGYQPQH
>TRBV2|TRBJ1-1
ASRGPLEAF
>TRBV7-9|TRBJ2-1
ASSFSGAEQF
>TRBV9|TRBJ2-2
ASSVEFGQGVTGELF
>TRBV7-8|TRBJ2-1
ASSQPTSGDPNNEQF
>TRBV4-2|TRBJ2-3
ASSQGRSPADTQY
>TRBV2|TRBJ2-7
ASSVHQELYEQY
>TRBV5-4|TRBJ2-7
ASSDDISYEQY
>TRBV9|TRBJ1-1
ASSRGGFGTEAF
>TRBV20-1|TRBJ1-2
SASGRAGADYGYT
>TRBV3-1|TRBJ1-1
ASSGAGGDTEAF
>TRBV7-9|TRBJ2-3
ASWSGQGAGDTQY
>TRBV7-9|TRBJ2-2
ASSFLGGANTGELF
>TRBV7-9|TRBJ2-2
ASSFLQGQGTGELF
>TRBV4-1|TRBJ2-7
ASSPGPPADEQY
>TRBV6-1|TRBJ1-1
ATARKGGGLNTEAF
>TRBV6-1|TRBJ1-2
ASSDTEFYGYT
>TRBV9|TRBJ2-3
ASSAREGNTDTQY
>TRBV4-3|TRBJ1-1
ASSQDNYKGYTEAF
>TRBV20-1|TRBJ2-5
SAKPGGITY
>TRBV4-2|TRBJ2-2
ASSQGPGELF
>TRBV11-2|TRBJ2-5
ASSLGTLFQETQY
>TRBV12-3/TRBV12-4|TRBJ1-2
ASSLDPVNYGYT
>TRBV4-1|TRBJ1-3
ASSQRWWPGSSGNTIY
>TRBV28|TRBJ1-1
ASRYRGGTEAF
>TRBV28|TRBJ2-7
ASRDPGDEQY
>TRBV20-1|TRBJ2-5
SARGLAGETQY
>TRBV30|TRBJ1-1
AWSEGRNTEAF
>TRBV23-1|TRBJ2-2
ASNPTGNTGELF
>TRBV6-2/TRBV6-3|TRBJ1-6
ASSYPGDESPLH
>TRBV25-1|TRBJ1-6
ASSRVAGNSPLH
>TRBV15|TRBJ1-2
ATSPSTDGNYGYT
>TRBV4-3|TRBJ1-5
ASSQDFRGDQPQH
>TRBV7-2|TRBJ1-2
ASSLGLAGNYGYT
>TRBV28|TRBJ2-5
ASSLLRGRQETQY
>TRBV12-3/TRBV12-4|TRBJ1-5
ASSPSGGSNQPQH
>TRBV28|TRBJ1-1
ASSPFYGANTEAF
>TRBV12-5|TRBJ1-1
ASGPQGAYTEAF
>TRBV19|TRBJ2-1
ATRTGYIGEQF
>TRBV2|TRBJ1-1
ASSALSSRIMNTEAF
>TRBV6-2/TRBV6-3|TRBJ1-5
ASRLDRGKHQPQH
>TRBV15|TRBJ2-5
ATSRPAIPRRDQETQY
>TRBV6-2/TRBV6-3|TRBJ2-5
ASSYYSGGRSETQY
>TRBV4-2|TRBJ1-2
ASSQDRGAGLGYT